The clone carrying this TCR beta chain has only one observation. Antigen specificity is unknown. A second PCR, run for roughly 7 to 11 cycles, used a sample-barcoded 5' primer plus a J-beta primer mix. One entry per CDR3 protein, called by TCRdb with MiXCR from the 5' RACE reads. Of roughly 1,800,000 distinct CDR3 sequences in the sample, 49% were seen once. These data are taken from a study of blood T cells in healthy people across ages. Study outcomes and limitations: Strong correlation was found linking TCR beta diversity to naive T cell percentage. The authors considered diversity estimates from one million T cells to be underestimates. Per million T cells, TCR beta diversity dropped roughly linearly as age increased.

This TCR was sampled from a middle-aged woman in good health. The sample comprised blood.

The CDR3 loop reads CASRLTRQNYGYTF. The CDR3 DNA reads TGTGCCAGCAGACTGACCCGACAGAACTATGGCTACACCTTC. This chain uses TRBV6-2 or TRBV6-3 with TRBJ1-2; weak D call: TRBD1 (5 bases). The germline V gene has CDR1 MNHEY and CDR2 SVGEGT. CDR3 length equals 14 residues. The V end lost 6 bases, the J end lost 2 bases, and 13 bases lay between the germline ends.